This paragraph reports one TCR beta chain. There are 14 residues in the CDR3. The germline V gene encodes CDR1 SGHNT and CDR2 YYREEE (reference sequence). V dropped 4 bases and J dropped 2; count of bases not matched to a gene: 6. Here immunoSEQ multiplex PCR was the method, and the copy in TCRdb shows in-frame clones only, minus some. Of approximately 150,000 clones in the sample, around 83% were seen once. This entry is derived from a study of blood T cell repertoires in COVID-19. Whole-study context: Some COVID-19 samples were acute and others convalescent; all came from the United States, Italy and Spain.

The sequencing sample was made of peripheral blood. The chain uses TRBV5-4 and TRBJ2-7; 7 nucleotides line up with TRBD1. The clonotype was recovered from a man between 65 and 85 years old who had recovered from COVID-19. DNA of the CDR3: TGTGCCAGCAGCCAGGGACAGCCGGCCTACGAGCAGTACTTC. It encodes CASSQGQPAYEQYF. The variable domain in full, completed from reference TRBV5-4 and TRBJ2-7, reads ETGVTQSPTHLIKTRGQQVTLRCSSQSGHNTVSWYQQALGQGPQFIFQYYREEENGRGNFPPRFSGLQFPNYSSELNVNALELDDSALYLCASSQGQPAYEQYFGPGTRLTVT.